The 6 T cell receptor beta chains below come from one sample, sequenced in a study of blood T cells in healthy people across ages (dated by TCRdb to between 2015 and 2017). Preparation of the library involved 5' RACE. Sequencing was performed on an Illumina HiSeq 2500. A second 7 to 11 cycle PCR used a sample-barcoded 5' primer and a J-beta primer mix. The public sequencing data were trimmed at Q25 with fastp and processed into clonotypes with MiXCR by TCRdb, which kept only in-frame beta chains. Identical CDR3 proteins give one entry, which carries the most common genes and DNA. This sample comprises fewer than 1,000,000 distinct CDR3 sequences, 40% to 50% of them detected only once. About 21% of the sample comes from the top ten. Sample: blood. These receptors were collected from a man in his sixties in good health.

This clonotype has just a few counts. The gene calls are TRBV7-9 and TRBJ2-5; TRBD2 agrees at 9 bases. V lost 1 base to trimming and J lost 5 bases; unmatched junction nucleotides: 8. Germline V lookup: CDR1 SEHNR, CDR2 FQNEAQ (reference sequence). The CDR3 totals 16 residues. The CDR3 region has the DNA TGTGCCAGCAGCTTAGGTCGGACTAGCGAAGAGGAGACCCAGTACTTC. It translates to CASSLGRTSEEETQYF.

The sample holds a few counts of this clonotype. The V call is TRBV12-3 or TRBV12-4, the J call TRBJ1-2, with unresolved D. V lost 3 bases and J 7 bases, leaving 18 bases between the germline ends. This CDR3 is built from 15 residues. In DNA form, the CDR3 reads TGTGCCAGCAGTTTCGGGTTCACCTCTATGGGTGGCTACACCTTC. Its translation: CASSFGFTSMGGYTF.

The rearrangement links TRBV11-2 to TRBJ2-5, with 9 bases matching TRBD1. Per the germline V gene, CDR1 is SGHAT and CDR2 is FQNNGV. The CDR3 runs to 17 residues. Trimming removed 4 bases from V and 1 base from J; junction bases left unmatched: 10. Here the CDR3 reads CASSYVGDRDSQETQYF. The CDR3 bases are TGTGCCAGCAGCTATGTGGGGGACAGGGATTCCCAAGAGACCCAGTACTTC.

The V call is TRBV3-1, the J call TRBJ1-1; D is ambiguous. CDR1 and CDR2 from the germline V gene are LGHDT and YNNKEL (reference sequence). The CDR3 consists of 13 residues. The ends were cut back, 4 bases at V and 6 bases at J, with 12 bases in the middle. The CDR3 region has the DNA TGTGCCAGCAGCCGGACTGGTTTTTCTGAAGCTTTCTTT. This sequence encodes CASSRTGFSEAFF.

The gene calls are TRBV5-1 and TRBJ2-3, with 11 bases fitting TRBD2. The V and J ends lost 5 bases and 6 bases, in that order; junction bases with no gene match: 11. This CDR3 region has 16 residues. Looked up from germline, CDR1 is SGHRS and CDR2 is YFSETQ. CDR3 loop: CASSPLAGDFVDTQYF. CDR3 sequence (DNA): TGCGCCAGCAGTCCACTAGCGGGGGATTTCGTGGATACGCAGTATTTT.

This clonotype has more than one count but fewer than ten. V gene TRBV10-3 combines with J gene TRBJ2-5; tentatively, D is TRBD2 (5 bases). V was shortened by 0 bases and J by 5 bases, with 10 bases between the two germline ends. The CDR3 loop spans 14 amino acids. Germline CDR1 is ENHRY and CDR2 is SYGVKD. CDR3 bases: TGTGCCATCAGTGAGTCCAAGGGAGTGGAGACCCAGTACTTC. It translates to CAISESKGVETQYF.